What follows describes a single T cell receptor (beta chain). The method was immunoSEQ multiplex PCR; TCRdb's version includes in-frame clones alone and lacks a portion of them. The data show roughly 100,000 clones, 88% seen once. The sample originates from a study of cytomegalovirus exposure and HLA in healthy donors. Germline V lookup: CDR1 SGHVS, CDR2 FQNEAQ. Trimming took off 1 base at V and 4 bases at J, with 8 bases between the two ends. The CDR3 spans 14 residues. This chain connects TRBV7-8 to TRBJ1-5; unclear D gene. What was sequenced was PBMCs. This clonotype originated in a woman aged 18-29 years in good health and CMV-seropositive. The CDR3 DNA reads TGTGCCAGCAGCTTAGAACCGGGTAATCAGCCCCAGCATTTT. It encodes CASSLEPGNQPQHF.